This T cell receptor beta chain was obtained from a study of regulatory T cells in long-lasting Graves disease. As to time point: newly diagnosed GD, antithyroid drugs for less than 3 months. Generation of the TCR library employed RNA extracted from PBMCs. Between the trimmed V and J ends, which lost 6 bases and 1 base, there was a span of 19 bases. This CDR3 has 17 amino acids. The V gene's germline CDR1 is MDHEN and CDR2 SYDVKM. The sample holds many counts of this clonotype. Researchers made TCR beta libraries by using iRepertoire HTBI primers and running Arm-PCR on CDR3 regions. TCRdb reprocessed the multiplex PCR reads with MiXCR, giving one entry per CDR3 protein. Found here are more than 400,000 distinct CDR3 sequences, under 20% of them singletons; the top ten hold about 12%. These records were also assigned to another study, of T cells in Graves' hyperthyroidism and ophthalmopathy.

The TCR comes from a man aged 35-49 years with Graves disease. The sequences come from peripheral blood mononuclear cells (PBMCs), collected at new diagnosis, from a patient treated with antithyroid drugs. The chain carries TRBV28 and TRBJ2-4, with D possibly being TRBD1 (6 bases). CDR3 coding DNA: TGTGCCAGCAGCCCAGAGGTGGGGGCTAGGGCCAAAAACATTCAGTACTTC. It is translated as CASSPEVGARAKNIQYF.